This T cell receptor (beta chain) comes out of a study of blood T cell repertoires in COVID-19. On the study more broadly: From T cells, B-cell-depleted T cells, or PBMCs came the material, which was cDNA or gDNA.

This CDR3 is 14 amino acids long. With 3 bases removed from V and 2 bases from J, the gap between germline ends came to 8 bases. Germline V gene lookup returns CDR1 MNHEY and CDR2 SMNVEV (reference sequence). As processed by the authors: The assay estimated nucleated cells by amplifying reference gene primers. Some clones are missing from TCRdb's copy, which holds only in-frame ones; the method was immunoSEQ multiplex PCR. The DNA was the basis for D and trimming; V, J and clone size are from that table. The sample consists of about 83,000 clones, around nine tenths of them appearing once. This chain links TRBV27 with TRBJ1-3; D gene ambiguous. The clonotype was recovered from a man aged 60 to 69 with acute or convalescent COVID-19. Sequenced input: peripheral blood. DNA for the CDR3: TGTGCCAGCAGTTTCAAGCAACCTGGAAACACCATATATTTT. This encodes CASSFKQPGNTIYF.